The text below deals with one T cell receptor (beta chain). Its antigen is unidentified. Trimming shortened V by 8 bases and J by 3 bases, and 20 bases separated the two germline ends. The length of the CDR3 is 15 residues. CDR1 and CDR2 from the germline V gene are MDHEN and SYDVKM. The entry originates in a study of T-cell memory formation after mild COVID-19. At the level of the study: TCR clusters were largely donor specific. General study points: Contracting clones from day 15 to 85 had balanced CD4/CD8; later expanders favoured CD4+.

TCRdb fed the 5' RACE reads into MiXCR, producing one record per CDR3 protein. Of fewer than 400,000 distinct CDR3 sequences detected, 13% appear once; the ten largest clones hold over 20%. The origin of this receptor is a young man who had mild COVID-19 (a few samples of this study predate the infection). Cell type and time point are not known. The V and J genes are TRBV28 and TRBJ2-7; D ambiguous. The sequenced sample consisted of PBMCs or a T cell subset sorted from them (not recorded which). The DNA of the CDR3 is TGTGCCAGCCGAGACGGGCCCGGTGGATTCTACGAGCAGTACGTC. Residues: CASRDGPGGFYEQYV.